One and the same sample provided the 32 T cell receptor beta chains below, sequenced in a study of cytomegalovirus exposure and HLA in healthy donors. Researchers ran the PCR with 60 Vbeta and 13 Jbeta primers. The assay was immunoSEQ multiplex PCR, and TCRdb's table has in-frame clones only and misses some. The table records around 150,000 clones, approximately 85% of them present only once. The sample consisted of PBMCs. These receptors were collected from a woman aged 40-49 years in good health and CMV-seronegative.

This clone was counted a few times. The genes are TRBV6-1 and TRBJ2-7; possible D gene TRBD1, 5 bases. Trimming left V 9 bases short and J 3 bases short, with 12 bases between. The CDR3 is 12 amino acids. Germline CDR1 and CDR2: MNHNS and SASEGT. The CDR3 reads CARTGQGYEQYF. The CDR3, as DNA: TGTGCCAGGACGGGTCAGGGCTACGAGCAGTACTTC.

V is TRBV7-9 and J is TRBJ2-5, with D perhaps matching TRBD2 (5 bases). In germline, CDR1 is SEHNR, CDR2 FQNEAQ (reference sequence). V lost 5 bases and J 2 bases, leaving 15 bases between the germline ends. This CDR3 has 15 residues. The CDR3 bases are TGTGCCAGCAGCAACCGAGGGCAGTTTCAAGAGACCCAGTACTTC. It yields the protein CASSNRGQFQETQYF. The full variable domain, its missing parts supplied by reference TRBV7-9 and TRBJ2-5, is DTGVSQNPRHKITKRGQNVTFRCDPISEHNRLYWYRQTLGQGPEFLTYFQNEAQLEKSRLLSDRFSAERPKGSFSTLEIQRTEQGDSAMYLCASSNRGQFQETQYFGPGTRLLVL.

The chain couples TRBV27 to TRBJ2-7, with 7 bases identical to TRBD2. This CDR3 is built from 15 residues. The germline V gene encodes CDR1 MNHEY and CDR2 SMNVEV (reference sequence). V shed 6 bases and J 3 bases; nucleotides not matched to a gene: 11. CDR3 DNA: TGTGCCAGCAGACCATCCTGGCTAGCGGACTACGAGCAGTACTTC. This translates into CASRPSWLADYEQYF.

The genes are TRBV28 and TRBJ1-5; D possibly corresponds to TRBD1 (6 bases). CDR3 length equals 15 residues. Germline V CDR1 and CDR2: MDHEN, SYDVKM. V lost 5 bases to trimming and J lost 3 bases, with 14 bases between them. The CDR3: CASSPDSRNNQPQHF. Written as DNA, the CDR3 is TGTGCCAGCAGTCCGGACAGCAGAAACAATCAGCCCCAGCATTTT.

CDR3 DNA sequence: TGTGCCATCGGGGGGACAGGGAGCTCCTACGAGCAGTACTTC. It translates to CAIGGTGSSYEQYF. The J gene is TRBJ2-7, the V gene TRBV10-3, with 9 positions matching TRBD1. CDR1 is ENHRY, CDR2 SYGVKD, per germline. V trimming: 8 bases; J trimming: 0 bases; junction bases outside the gene matches: 5. CDR3 length: 14 residues.

This chain joins TRBV7-8 and TRBJ1-2; no firm D call. The V gene's germline CDR1 is SGHVS and CDR2 FQNEAQ. Trimming took off 5 bases at V and 7 bases at J, with 17 bases between the two ends. The CDR3 is 14 residues long. The CDR3 DNA follows: TGTGCCAGCAGCCCACCCTTAGATCGGGGTGGCTACACCTTC. This translates into CASSPPLDRGGYTF.

This clone was counted a few times. V is TRBV2 and J is TRBJ2-1; TRBD2 agrees at 13 bases. V was clipped by 4 bases and J by 0 bases; unmatched bases: 0. From germline, CDR1 is SNHLY and CDR2 FYNNEI. The CDR3 sequence is 16 residues long. In DNA form, the CDR3 reads TGTGCCAGCAGTGGGACTAGCGGGAGCTCCTACAATGAGCAGTTCTTC. Its protein is CASSGTSGSSYNEQFF.

The V gene is TRBV7-9, the J gene TRBJ2-7, with 9 bases matching TRBD1. CDR3 length equals 16 residues. Looked up from germline, CDR1 is SEHNR and CDR2 is FQNEAQ (reference sequence). The V gene end was trimmed by 5 bases and the J gene end by 4 bases; junction bases not matched to a gene: 12. The DNA of the CDR3 is TGTGCCAGCAGCCTACTGGGGACAGGGACTTCGTACGAGCAGTACTTC. Its translation: CASSLLGTGTSYEQYF. Full variable domain (missing parts from reference TRBV7-9 and TRBJ2-7): DTGVSQNPRHKITKRGQNVTFRCDPISEHNRLYWYRQTLGQGPEFLTYFQNEAQLEKSRLLSDRFSAERPKGSFSTLEIQRTEQGDSAMYLCASSLLGTGTSYEQYFGPGTRLTVT.

The gene calls are TRBV5-1 and TRBJ2-5; a weak D match, TRBD1 (6 bases). The J call is uncertain, as TRBJ2-7 better fits the DNA end. The CDR3 contains 14 residues. Per the germline V gene, CDR1 is SGHRS and CDR2 is YFSETQ. The DNA of the CDR3 is TGCGCCAGCAGCTTGGAGGGACACCGTTACGAGCAGTACTTC. Its protein is CASSLEGHRYEQYF.

The sample holds one count of this clone. The V call is TRBV6-5, the J call TRBJ2-7; possible D gene TRBD2, 6 bases. Trimming pared 5 bases from V and 6 bases from J, leaving 14 bases between. The CDR3 is 13 residues long. Germline CDR1 is MNHEY and CDR2 is SVGAGI. Written as DNA, the CDR3 is TGTGCCAGCAGTAATCTCTTGCGGGGCGAGCAGTACTTC. This encodes CASSNLLRGEQYF.

Regarding this clone: At one of its ends the junction is not consistent with the germline gene, which may arise from a read error. V and J are TRBV7-9 and TRBJ1-2; D is ambiguous. Per the germline V gene, CDR1 is SEHNR and CDR2 is FQNEAQ (reference sequence). The CDR3 consists of 13 residues. The CDR3 DNA is TGTTCCAGCAGCTTAGAGCAGGCGCGAGGCTACACCTTC. As protein: CSSSLEQARGYTF.

V is TRBV7-2 and J is TRBJ2-2; 9 bases agree with TRBD2. Germline V gene lookup returns CDR1 SGHTA and CDR2 FQGNSA. V shed 1 base and J 4 bases; nucleotides not matched to a gene: 4. The CDR3 spans 16 residues. The CDR3 region has the DNA TGTGCCAGCAGCTTAGGTCGGACTAGCGTCACCGGGGAGCTGTTTTTT. Its protein is CASSLGRTSVTGELFF.

This sequence joins TRBV30 and TRBJ2-7, with 8 bases identical to TRBD2. V shed 8 bases and J 4 bases; nucleotides not matched to a gene: 13. Per the germline V gene, CDR1 is GTSNPN and CDR2 is SVGIG (reference sequence). This CDR3 is built from 14 residues. The CDR3 DNA is TGTGCCACCCATAGAGGTAGCGGGATGTACGAGCAGTACTTC. This encodes CATHRGSGMYEQYF.

This clone was counted a single time. As DNA, the CDR3 is TGCGCCAGCAGCTTGGGGTGGGGGGGGCATAGCTCCTACAATGAGCAGTTCTTC. Its translation is CASSLGWGGHSSYNEQFF. The genes are TRBV5-1 and TRBJ2-1; TRBD2 might be the D (7 bases). Germline CDR1 SGHRS, CDR2 YFSETQ. V lost 0 bases and J 0 bases, leaving 16 bases between the germline ends. The CDR3 is 18 amino acids.

This clone was detected only once. The rearrangement joins TRBV5-4 to TRBJ1-5; maybe TRBD1 (5 bases). Germline CDR1 is SGHNT and CDR2 is YYREEE (reference sequence). The CDR3 loop spans 15 amino acids. V lost 4 bases to trimming and J lost 2 bases, with 13 bases between them. CDR3 in amino acids: CASSLDQGRNQPQHF. The CDR3 nucleotides are TGTGCCAGCAGCCTGGACCAGGGCCGCAATCAGCCCCAGCATTTT.

The rearrangement joins TRBV27 to TRBJ2-1; D uncertain. CDR3 length equals 14 residues. The ends were cut back, 2 bases at V and 2 bases at J, with 7 bases in the middle. CDR1 is MNHEY and CDR2 is SMNVEV in the germline V gene (reference sequence). The chain's CDR3 is CASSLLVTYNEQFF. CDR3 nucleotide sequence: TGTGCCAGCAGTTTACTAGTTACCTACAATGAGCAGTTCTTC.

This clone was seen a single time. The J gene is TRBJ2-5, the V gene TRBV6-5; D remains unclear. The CDR3 runs to 13 residues. The germline V gene encodes CDR1 MNHEY and CDR2 SVGAGI. V lost 6 bases, J lost 1 base, and 9 bases lay in between. The CDR3, as DNA: TGTGCCAGCAGCCCCCAGATCCAAGAGACCCAGTACTTC. Protein: CASSPQIQETQYF.

The count of this clone is one. The rearrangement links TRBV13 to TRBJ2-5; maybe TRBD1 (5 bases). TRBJ2-7 matches the DNA end more closely, so the J call is doubtful. This CDR3 has 12 residues. Germline V gene sequence: CDR1 PRHDT, CDR2 FYEKMQ (reference sequence). The CDR3 nucleotides are TGTGCCAGCAGCAGAGACAGAAACGAGCAGTACTTC. Translation: CASSRDRNEQYF.

This chain links TRBV28 with TRBJ2-5, with 8 bases aligning to TRBD1. The V segment lost 5 bases and the J segment 5 bases; nucleotides outside the gene matches: 10. Germline values: CDR1 MDHEN, CDR2 SYDVKM. This CDR3 is 15 amino acids long. The DNA for the CDR3 is TGTGCCAGCAGTCAGCAGGGGGCGGGTACGGAGACCCAGTACTTC. It is translated as CASSQQGAGTETQYF. Drawing the rest from reference TRBV28 and TRBJ2-5, the complete variable domain is DVKVTQSSRYLVKRTGEKVFLECVQDMDHENMFWYRQDPGLGLRLIYFSYDVKMKEKGDIPEGYSVSREKKERFSLILESASTNQTSMYLCASSQQGAGTETQYFGPGTRLLVL.

The rearrangement links TRBV30 to TRBJ2-5; 14 bases agree with TRBD2. Germline V gives CDR1 GTSNPN, CDR2 SVGIG (reference sequence). CDR3 length equals 15 residues. The junction had 5 bases not matched to a gene; V was cut back by 4 bases and J by 4 bases. CDR3 amino acids: CAWNLGLAGVETQYF. CDR3 coding DNA: TGTGCCTGGAACCTGGGACTAGCGGGAGTAGAGACCCAGTACTTC.

The chain joins TRBV30 to TRBJ2-3, with 8 bases fitting TRBD2. The trim removed 2 bases at V and 6 bases at J, leaving 7 bases unmatched. Per the germline V gene, CDR1 is GTSNPN and CDR2 is SVGIG (reference sequence). The CDR3 contains 14 residues. CDR3 sequence: CAWSRIAGTDTQYF. The CDR3 bases are TGTGCCTGGAGTCGGATAGCGGGGACGGATACGCAGTATTTT. Full variable domain (missing parts from reference TRBV30 and TRBJ2-3): SQTIHQWPATLVQPVGSPLSLECTVEGTSNPNLYWYRQAAGRGLQLLFYSVGIGQISSEVPQNLSASRPQDRQFILSSKKLLLSDSGFYLCAWSRIAGTDTQYFGPGTRLTVL.

This clone was seen only a few times. This chain connects TRBV4-2 to TRBJ2-5; tentative D call: TRBD1 (7 bases). Trimming shortened V by 0 bases and J by 5 bases, and 16 bases separated the two germline ends. Germline V gene sequence: CDR1 LGHNA, CDR2 YNFKEQ. This CDR3 has 16 residues. The CDR3 region has the DNA TGTGCCAGCAGCCAAGATGGAGTCGGGGGACAGGAGACCCAGTACTTC. Residues: CASSQDGVGGQETQYF.

CDR3 sequence: CASSVVGLQGETQYF. For the CDR3, the DNA is TGTGCCAGCAGCGTAGTGGGACTACAGGGCGAGACCCAGTACTTC. The chain links TRBV9 to TRBJ2-5; maybe TRBD2 (7 bases). The CDR3 has 15 residues. Germline V lookup: CDR1 SGDLS, CDR2 YYNGEE. V gave up 0 bases and J gave up 5 bases, with 14 bases separating them. Combining the CDR3 with reference TRBV9 and TRBJ2-5 gives the whole variable domain DSGVTQTPKHLITATGQRVTLRCSPRSGDLSVYWYQQSLDQGLQFLIQYYNGEERAKGNILERFSAQQFPDLHSELNLSSLELGDSALYFCASSVVGLQGETQYFGPGTRLLVL.

The chain carries TRBV2 and TRBJ1-5; 8 bases agree with TRBD1. CDR3 size: 14 residues. Germline values: CDR1 SNHLY, CDR2 FYNNEI. The ends lost 6 bases at V and 3 bases at J; junction bases unmatched: 4. The chain's CDR3 is CASSQQGVNQPQHF. The CDR3 DNA reads as TGTGCCAGCAGCCAACAGGGGGTCAATCAGCCCCAGCATTTT.

The chain recombines TRBV12-2 with TRBJ2-1; the table names TRBD2, a call not compared with the DNA. TRBV12-2 is termed a pseudogene. The CDR3 is made up of 18 amino acids. The CDR3 loop reads CASRLKTGREGRWDEQFF. The DNA of the CDR3 is TGTGCAAGTCGCTTAAAAACAGGGCGGGAGGGCCGATGGGATGAGCAGTTCTTC.

This sequence joins TRBV5-4 and TRBJ2-3, with 11 positions matching TRBD2. This CDR3 has 14 amino acids. Germline lookup yields CDR1 SGHNT and CDR2 YYREEE (reference sequence). Trimming took 7 bases from V and 5 from J; bases not matched to a gene: 6. The CDR3 bases are TGTGCCAGCCGCGGGACTAGCGGACAAGATACGCAGTATTTT. Its translation: CASRGTSGQDTQYF.

The J gene is TRBJ2-1, the V gene TRBV6-5, with a weak D call TRBD2 (5 bases). Germline V gene data show CDR1 as MNHEY and CDR2 as SVGAGI. The CDR3 covers 14 residues. V shed 0 bases and J shed 11 bases, with 14 bases lying between them. The CDR3 sequence is CASSYSIRGGKQFF. In nucleotides, the CDR3 is TGTGCCAGCAGTTACTCAATTCGCGGAGGCAAGCAGTTCTTC.

This sequence joins TRBV5-8 and TRBJ2-1; the D is unclear. V lost 5 bases and J 4 bases, leaving 4 bases between the germline ends. Germline V gene data show CDR1 as SGHTS and CDR2 as YDEGEE. CDR3 length: 11 residues. CDR3 residues: CASRYYNEQFF. The CDR3 DNA reads TGTGCCAGCAGATATTACAATGAGCAGTTCTTC.

This chain uses TRBV11-2 with TRBJ2-7; 9 nucleotides align to TRBD2. The CDR3 spans 17 residues. The junction had 8 bases not matched to a gene; V was cut back by 1 base and J by 1 base. Germline assignment: CDR1 SGHAT and CDR2 FQNNGV. The CDR3: CASSLGVGGGVSYEQYF. CDR3 DNA sequence: TGTGCCAGCAGCTTAGGCGTGGGCGGGGGGGTATCCTACGAGCAGTACTTC.

The V and J genes are TRBV2 and TRBJ2-3; 7 bases are a match to TRBD1. Germline lookup yields CDR1 SNHLY and CDR2 FYNNEI. This CDR3 region has 13 residues. The trim removed 9 bases at V and 0 bases at J, leaving 3 bases unmatched. DNA of the CDR3: TGTGCCAGTGGGACAGAGAGCACAGATACGCAGTATTTT. Protein: CASGTESTDTQYF.

The V call is TRBV9, the J call TRBJ1-2; TRBD1 aligns across 10 bases. Germline loops: CDR1 SGDLS, CDR2 YYNGEE. The ends lost 4 bases at V and 1 base at J; junction bases unmatched: 7. The CDR3 runs 16 residues. The CDR3 DNA sequence: TGTGCCAGCAGCACAGGACAGGGGGTCGGTAACTATGGCTACACCTTC. This encodes CASSTGQGVGNYGYTF.

This chain joins TRBV7-9 and TRBJ1-2; TRBD1 matches at 11 bases. The CDR3 has 16 residues. Trimming at V came to 2 bases and at J to 7 bases, leaving 9 bases not matched to a gene. Germline V gene data show CDR1 as SEHNR and CDR2 as FQNEAQ (reference sequence). DNA of the CDR3: TGTGCCAGCAGCTTAATGGGCGGACAGGGGGCGCCTGGCTACACCTTC. Protein: CASSLMGGQGAPGYTF.